This TCR beta chain was profiled in a study of beta chain features in type 1 diabetes. Whole-study results and caveats: The question of HLA type influencing TCRB rearrangement was one that remained unresolved here. Moderately but significantly shorter TCRB CDR3s were found in Type 1 diabetes patients in all four CD4+ subsets.

The entirety of the isolated RNA underwent reverse transcription, so expressed TCRB transcripts were sequenced. Sequencing used immunoSEQ multiplex PCR; TCRdb keeps in-frame clones, though not all of them. The table lists about 400,000 clones, roughly 12% of them singletons, with 0.01% in the top ten. Looked up from germline, CDR1 is MGHDK and CDR2 is SYGVNS. The V end lost 5 bases, the J end lost 3 bases, and 13 bases lay between the germline ends. CDR3 length: 15 amino acids. This clone was observed a few times. Its antigen is as yet unknown. The V call is TRBV25-1, the J call TRBJ2-2; TRBD1 might be the D (5 bases). Source material: naive CD4+ T cells from blood. The source is a woman aged 18-29 years with type 1 diabetes. The CDR3 DNA follows: TGTGCCAGCAGTCAGTGGGGCGTAGACACCGGGGAGCTGTTTTTT. It is translated as CASSQWGVDTGELFF.